What follows are 29 T cell receptor beta chains derived from one specimen sequenced in a study of Graves' ophthalmopathy and Graves' hyperthyroidism. Amplification targeted the TCR beta CDR3 regions, with RNA transcripts as the source material. After a first-round RT-PCR with HTBI primers, a second-round multiplex PCR was run. From the multiplex PCR reads, TCRdb called clonotypes with MiXCR, one entry per CDR3 protein. This table has 400,000 or so distinct CDR3 sequences, approximately 15% appearing once. The sample comprised peripheral blood. Receptors were obtained from a woman aged 18-29 years with stable Graves' hyperthyroidism.

This rearrangement joins TRBV6-2 or TRBV6-3 to TRBJ2-2, with 9 positions matching TRBD2. CDR1 is MNHEY and CDR2 is SVGEGT in the germline V gene. This CDR3 is built from 15 residues. Germline trimming cut 3 bases from V and 4 bases from J; bases unmatched to any gene: 3. The DNA for the CDR3 is TGTGCCAGCAGTTATTTTAGCGGGGGCACCGGGGAGCTGTTTTTT. This encodes CASSYFSGGTGELFF.

The rearrangement uses TRBV29-1 and TRBJ1-2, with TRBD1 identical over 10 bases. CDR1 and CDR2 from the germline V gene are SQVTM and ANQGSEA. This CDR3 contains 15 residues. Trimming took 3 bases from V and 0 from J; bases not matched to a gene: 4. The CDR3 DNA sequence: TGCAGCGTTGATTTGGGACAGGGGACTAACTATGGCTACACCTTC. Protein product: CSVDLGQGTNYGYTF.

CDR3 coding DNA: TGCGCCAGCAGCCAAGATTTTGAGGGCTCCTCTAACTATGGCTACACCTTC. This gives the protein CASSQDFEGSSNYGYTF. The chain is built from TRBV4-1 and TRBJ1-2; no clear D. Germline CDR1 MGHRA, CDR2 YSYEKL. Trimming pared 0 bases from V and 0 bases from J, leaving 14 bases between. The CDR3 spans 17 residues.

V gene TRBV11-2 combines with J gene TRBJ1-1, with D perhaps TRBD1 (6 bases). The germline CDR1 and CDR2 sequences are SGHAT and FQNNGV. Trimming took off 4 bases at V and 3 bases at J, with 18 bases between the two ends. The CDR3 totals 16 residues. The CDR3 protein is CASSSHPRGRDTEAFF. CDR3 in DNA: TGTGCCAGCAGCTCCCACCCCCGGGGGCGGGACACTGAAGCTTTCTTT.

The gene calls are TRBV12-3 or TRBV12-4 and TRBJ1-2; 9 nucleotides match TRBD1. J gave up 7 bases and V 7 bases, and 10 bases lay outside the gene matches. The length of the CDR3 is 14 residues. CDR3 loop: CASNGQGQGTGYTF. The DNA for the CDR3 is TGTGCCAGCAACGGACAGGGGCAGGGAACTGGCTACACCTTC.

In this sample, this clonotype turned up many times. The chain combines TRBV28 with TRBJ2-5; 14 nucleotides line up with TRBD2. This CDR3 comprises 17 residues. Germline lookup yields CDR1 MDHEN and CDR2 SYDVKM. J lost 4 bases, V lost 4 bases, and 8 bases had no gene match. The CDR3 DNA sequence: TGTGCCAGCAGTTCCGGACTAGCGGGGGGAGGTGGAGAGACCCAGTACTTC. This codes for CASSSGLAGGGGETQYF.

This clonotype showed up many times. The chain combines TRBV7-2 with TRBJ1-2, with D perhaps TRBD1 (6 bases). Germline V gives CDR1 SGHTA, CDR2 FQGNSA. Trimming removed 0 bases from V and 4 bases from J, with 12 bases in between. The CDR3 is 15 residues long. The CDR3 DNA is TGTGCCAGCAGCTTAGCCCTACAGGGCGCCTATGGCTACACCTTC. This gives the protein CASSLALQGAYGYTF.

In its sample, this clonotype was seen a few times. The chain has TRBV6-2 or TRBV6-3 and TRBJ2-2; D possibly corresponds to TRBD1 (6 bases). The V gene's germline CDR1 is MNHEY and CDR2 SVGEGT. Trimming left V 6 bases short and J 4 bases short, with 21 bases between. CDR3 length: 17 amino acids. The CDR3 protein is CASSHPLQGLSTGELFF. The CDR3 bases are TGTGCCAGCAGCCACCCATTACAGGGTTTGAGCACCGGGGAGCTGTTTTTT.

This clonotype was recorded many times. The V gene is TRBV20-1, the J gene TRBJ1-1, with D perhaps TRBD1 (5 bases). CDR3 length equals 12 residues. V was clipped by 6 bases and J by 1 base, with 9 bases between them. Looked up from germline, CDR1 is DFQATT and CDR2 is SNEGSKA (reference sequence). The CDR3 reads CSAVRGNTEAFF. In DNA, the CDR3 is TGCAGTGCGGTGAGGGGGAACACTGAAGCTTTCTTT.

The table lists this clonotype with many counts. The chain joins TRBV7-2 to TRBJ1-1, with D hard to call. Trimming left V 5 bases short and J 6 bases short, with 10 bases between. The CDR3 covers 12 residues. CDR1 and CDR2 from the germline V gene are SGHTA and FQGNSA. The CDR3 coding sequence is TGTGCCAGCAGCCGAACGGTCTCTGAAGCTTTCTTT. Translation gives CASSRTVSEAFF.

This clonotype has a count of ten or more. The rearrangement links TRBV12-3 or TRBV12-4 to TRBJ2-7; perhaps TRBD1 as D (6 bases). Between the trimmed V and J ends, which lost 0 bases and 0 bases, there was a span of 6 bases. The CDR3 is 14 amino acids. The CDR3 bases are TGTGCCAGCAGTTTAGCAGGGGGCTCCTACGAGCAGTACTTC. It specifies CASSLAGGSYEQYF.

This chain uses TRBV14 with TRBJ2-7, with 10 nucleotides matching TRBD2. The J segment lost 3 bases and the V segment lost 5 bases, leaving 7 bases of the junction unmatched. Germline CDR1 and CDR2: SGHDN and FVKESK. There are 15 residues in the CDR3. CDR3 coding DNA: TGTGCCAGCAGCTATACTAGCGGGGATTTCTACGAGCAGTACTTC. Translating it yields CASSYTSGDFYEQYF.

This clonotype was observed many times. This chain joins TRBV12-3 or TRBV12-4 and TRBJ2-5; possible D gene TRBD1, 5 bases. The CDR3 spans 14 residues. V gave up 3 bases and J gave up 4 bases, with 12 bases separating them. The CDR3 reads CASSLGKQVETQYF. The CDR3 coding sequence is TGTGCCAGCAGTTTGGGTAAACAGGTAGAGACCCAGTACTTC.

This clonotype was seen a handful of times. V is TRBV4-1 and J is TRBJ1-1; 7 bases agree with TRBD1. Per the germline V gene, CDR1 is MGHRA and CDR2 is YSYEKL. CDR3 length: 14 residues. V lost 2 bases and J lost 4; bases outside the gene matches: 4. CDR3 region: CASSQFDRVTEAFF. As DNA, the CDR3 is TGCGCCAGCAGCCAATTCGACAGGGTCACTGAAGCTTTCTTT.

By sample share, this clonotype is medium-sized. The rearrangement joins TRBV28 to TRBJ1-6; 9 nucleotides match TRBD1. V lost 6 bases to trimming and J lost 9 bases; unmatched junction nucleotides: 6. Germline values: CDR1 MDHEN, CDR2 SYDVKM. This CDR3 has 14 residues. CDR3 sequence: CASSWDRDTSPLHF. CDR3 sequence (DNA): TGTGCCAGCAGCTGGGACAGGGACACTTCACCCCTCCACTTT. The variable domain in full, completed from reference TRBV28 and TRBJ1-6, reads DVKVTQSSRYLVKRTGEKVFLECVQDMDHENMFWYRQDPGLGLRLIYFSYDVKMKEKGDIPEGYSVSREKKERFSLILESASTNQTSMYLCASSWDRDTSPLHFGNGTRLTVT.

Many counts were recorded for this clonotype. This rearrangement joins TRBV12-5 to TRBJ1-1; D is unresolved. V lost 5 bases and J lost 4, with 17 bases in between. Germline V CDR1 and CDR2: LGHNT, FRNRAP. The CDR3 sequence is 15 residues long. DNA for the CDR3: TGTGCTAGTGGTGCCGACGTTCATTGGGCCACTGAAGCTTTCTTT. Residues: CASGADVHWATEAFF.

The chain recombines TRBV5-1 with TRBJ1-1, with 9 bases that match TRBD1. There are 18 residues in the CDR3. V was pared by 0 bases and J by 0 bases, with 9 bases of the junction left unmatched. CDR1 is SGHRS, CDR2 YFSETQ, per germline. The CDR3 sequence: CASSLAVSRTGVNTEAFF. The CDR3 DNA reads as TGCGCCAGCAGCTTGGCCGTCTCCCGGACAGGGGTGAACACTGAAGCTTTCTTT.

J is TRBJ1-2 and V is TRBV7-2; possibly TRBD1 for D (5 bases). The germline V gene encodes CDR1 SGHTA and CDR2 FQGNSA. Deletions cut 1 base from V and 8 bases from J, with 14 bases between. CDR3 size: 14 residues. CDR3 bases: TGTGCCAGCAGCTTAGTTCGGGGGTTGGGCGGCTACACCTTC. This sequence encodes CASSLVRGLGGYTF.

The CDR3 is CASSHTTGAGGYTF. The CDR3 DNA sequence: TGTGCCAGCAGCCACACCACAGGGGCTGGTGGCTACACCTTC. The chain carries TRBV25-1 and TRBJ1-2; 7 nucleotides agree with TRBD1. This CDR3 region has 14 residues. CDR1 MGHDK and CDR2 SYGVNS come from the germline V gene. J gave up 7 bases and V 6 bases, and 11 bases lay outside the gene matches.

In its sample, this clonotype was seen many times. V and J are TRBV12-3 or TRBV12-4 and TRBJ2-7; TRBD2 might be the D (6 bases). CDR3 size: 15 residues. Trimming removed 6 bases at V and 1 base at J, with 16 bases between. The CDR3 coding sequence is TGTGCCAGCAGCCCCGGGGTGGCGGGGTCCTACGAGCAGTACTTC. Amino acids: CASSPGVAGSYEQYF.

The chain has TRBV14 and TRBJ1-1; tentatively, D is TRBD1 (6 bases). V was cut by 3 bases and J by 1 base, with 12 bases left in between. Germline V gene data show CDR1 as SGHDN and CDR2 as FVKESK. CDR3 length: 15 residues. The CDR3 protein is CASSQGAGRNTEAFF. CDR3 nucleotides: TGTGCCAGCAGCCAGGGGGCAGGGAGGAACACTGAAGCTTTCTTT.

This clonotype was found many times. This chain links TRBV6-5 with TRBJ1-5, with D unresolved. Trimming took off 2 bases at V and 1 base at J, with 9 bases between the two ends. The germline gives CDR1 MNHEY, CDR2 SVGAGI. The CDR3 is made up of 15 amino acids. The CDR3 region has the DNA TGTGCCAGCAGTTACCGCCACGGGAGCAATCAGCCCCAGCATTTT. Amino acids: CASSYRHGSNQPQHF.

This clonotype was recorded at least ten times. Germline is not matched at one junction end, which may reflect a read error. This sequence joins TRBV7-7 and TRBJ2-5; TRBD2 agrees at 7 bases. The germline V gene has CDR1 SSHAT and CDR2 FNYEAQ (reference sequence). CDR3 size: 15 residues. DNA of the CDR3: TGTGCTAGCAGCCCCCGGGCGGGGGACCATGGGACCCAGTACTTC. This gives the protein CASSPRAGDHGTQYF.

Many counts were recorded for this clonotype. The chain carries TRBV20-1 and TRBJ1-2; D ambiguous. Germline assignment: CDR1 DFQATT and CDR2 SNEGSKA (reference sequence). V was pared by 0 bases and J by 2 bases, with 13 bases between. CDR3 length: 15 residues. CDR3 bases: TGCAGTGCTAGAGATTCGACGAACAAGAACTATGGCTACACCTTC. It translates to CSARDSTNKNYGYTF.

Ten or more counts support this clonotype. This sequence joins TRBV5-1 and TRBJ2-5; TRBD1 agrees at 9 bases. Losses at the gene ends were 4 bases for V and 8 bases for J; bases not matched to a gene: 6. CDR3 length: 13 amino acids. Germline V lookup: CDR1 SGHRS, CDR2 YFSETQ. CDR3 amino acids: CASSNRDRVTQYF. CDR3 coding DNA: TGCGCCAGCAGCAACCGGGACAGGGTAACCCAGTACTTC.

There are many counts of this clonotype. A read error may be the cause here, since a much bigger clone is one base away. This chain connects TRBV12-3 or TRBV12-4 to TRBJ1-1; no firm D call. The CDR3 has 14 residues. The CDR3 reads CASSLYSLNTEACF. CDR3 DNA sequence: TGTGCCAGCAGTTTATATTCACTGAACACTGAAGCTTGCTTT.

This clonotype showed up many times. The chain is built from TRBV5-1 and TRBJ2-7; 7 bases align to TRBD1. The CDR3 is 15 amino acids. Germline CDR1 is SGHRS and CDR2 is YFSETQ. The J segment lost 1 base and the V segment lost 3 bases, leaving 7 bases of the junction unmatched. CDR3 sequence (DNA): TGCGCCAGCAGCTACGACAGGGTTCGGTCCTACGAGCAGTACTTC. Amino acid sequence: CASSYDRVRSYEQYF.

The chain couples TRBV2 to TRBJ1-5; D is unclear. The V gene lost 6 bases and the J gene lost 4 bases, with 4 bases spanning the gap. CDR1 and CDR2 (germline): SNHLY, FYNNEI. This CDR3 is built from 11 residues. The chain's CDR3 is CASRKNQPQHF. The CDR3 bases are TGTGCCAGCAGAAAGAATCAGCCCCAGCATTTT.

With regard to this clonotype: Given a much more abundant clone one base away, this may be a read error. The chain carries TRBV3-1 and TRBJ2-7, with 7 bases matching TRBD2. The length of the CDR3 is 12 residues. CDR1 and CDR2 from the germline V gene are LGHDT and YNNKEL (reference sequence). CDR3 nucleotides: TGTGCCAGAAGCCCGGGCGGGGGCGAGCAGTACTTC. This codes for CARSPGGGEQYF.